These 7 T cell receptor beta chains were all obtained from the same sample, sequenced in a study of CD8+ T cells in alopecia areata. The treatment is: oral pan-JAK inhibitor, 5-10 mg twice daily. In each case, RNA was isolated and then reverse transcribed into cDNA as the sequencing template. Produced via immunoSEQ multiplex PCR; TCRdb's table is partial and in-frame only. Found here are hundreds of thousands of clones, around three fifths of them singletons; the top ten hold around 0.92%. Source: CD4+ T cells sorted from blood, taken at approximately week 52, from a patient treated with tofacitinib. All receptors come from a human donor with alopecia areata.

This clone was observed a few times. This sequence joins TRBV29-1 and TRBJ2-5; the D gene could be TRBD1 or TRBD2 (5 bases each). Trimming shortened V by 6 bases and J by 1 base, and 9 bases separated the two germline ends. In germline, CDR1 is SQVTM, CDR2 ANQGSEA. The CDR3 sequence is 12 residues long. The CDR3: CSVGAGQETQYF. The CDR3 bases are TGCAGCGTCGGGGCGGGCCAAGAGACCCAGTACTTC.

This sequence joins TRBV5-4 and TRBJ1-1; TRBD1 aligns across 8 bases. J lost 1 base, V lost 3 bases, and 2 bases had no gene match. Germline V gene sequence: CDR1 SGHNT, CDR2 YYREEE (reference sequence). CDR3 length: 14 residues. The CDR3 loop is CASSSGTGNTEAFF. DNA for the CDR3: TGTGCCAGCAGCTCCGGGACAGGGAACACTGAAGCTTTCTTT.

The chain links TRBV30 to TRBJ2-7, with a possible D match to TRBD1 (6 bases). Germline CDR1 reads GTSNPN; CDR2 reads SVGIG (reference sequence). This CDR3 is built from 13 residues. V was trimmed by 2 bases and J by 2 bases, leaving 10 bases between them. CDR3 amino acids: CAWSPWTAYEQYF. In nucleotides, the CDR3 is TGTGCCTGGAGTCCATGGACAGCCTACGAGCAGTACTTC.

This clone was seen more than once but under ten times. The chain is built from TRBV11-2 and TRBJ2-1; 7 bases match TRBD2. The CDR3 is 19 residues long. V dropped 1 base and J dropped 0; count of bases not matched to a gene: 12. The germline gives CDR1 SGHAT, CDR2 FQNNGV. CDR3 bases: TGTGCCAGCAGCTTAGCGACTAGCCGTGAGGGTCGCTCCTACAATGAGCAGTTCTTC. Protein sequence: CASSLATSREGRSYNEQFF.

This clone was counted between two and nine times. The rearrangement links TRBV4-2 to TRBJ2-7; 14 positions match TRBD2. Germline loops: CDR1 LGHNA, CDR2 YNFKEQ. Trimming cost V 4 bases and J 3 bases; bases outside gene matches: 2. The CDR3 consists of 15 residues. CDR3 bases: TGTGCCAGCAGCCGGACTAGCGGGGGGAGCTACGAGCAGTACTTC. Protein sequence: CASSRTSGGSYEQYF.

The chain employs TRBV15 and TRBJ1-6, with 7 bases aligning to TRBD1. Germline V gene sequence: CDR1 LNHNV, CDR2 YYDKDF (reference sequence). This CDR3 has 16 amino acids. V lost 1 base, J lost 7 bases, and 7 bases stayed unmatched. CDR3 coding DNA: TGTGCCACCAGCAGAGTCCACCCAGGGGGAAATTCACCCCTCCACTTT. Translating it yields CATSRVHPGGNSPLHF.

This clone came up a few times. The chain joins TRBV13 to TRBJ2-3; D gene ambiguous. The CDR3 totals 15 residues. V was trimmed by 5 bases and J by 4 bases, leaving 16 bases between them. Looked up from germline, CDR1 is PRHDT and CDR2 is FYEKMQ (reference sequence). This CDR3 reads CASSGGQWSADTQYF. CDR3 DNA: TGTGCCAGCAGCGGCGGCCAGTGGAGCGCAGATACGCAGTATTTT.